This passage covers 22 T cell receptor beta chains from one sample sequenced in a study of blood T cell repertoires in COVID-19. Sequenced by immunoSEQ multiplex PCR; TCRdb stores in-frame clones only, minus some. The repertoire includes 55,000 to 70,000 clones, roughly four fifths of them detected once, and approximately 3.4% sits in the top ten. Sequenced material: peripheral blood. The receptors were sampled from a woman at least 80 years old with acute or convalescent COVID-19.

This CDR3 is CASGQRPYEQYF. CDR3 DNA sequence: TGTGCCAGTGGACAACGGCCCTACGAGCAGTACTTC. This chain joins TRBV19 and TRBJ2-7; D is possibly TRBD1 (5 bases). Germline loops: CDR1 LNHDA, CDR2 SQIVND (reference sequence). V was shortened by 8 bases and J by 2 bases, with 10 bases between the two germline ends. CDR3 length: 12 residues.

This clone was seen a handful of times. The chain links TRBV28 to TRBJ1-2; D is possibly TRBD1 (5 bases). CDR3 length: 14 amino acids. Germline V CDR1 and CDR2: MDHEN, SYDVKM. The V and J ends lost 7 bases and 2 bases respectively, with 14 bases between them. In DNA form, the CDR3 reads TGTGCCAGCACCCGAAGGGGCAGAAACTATGGCTACACCTTC. This sequence encodes CASTRRGRNYGYTF.

This sequence joins TRBV30 and TRBJ2-7; no clear D gene. Trimming pared 1 base from V and 0 bases from J, leaving 10 bases between. The CDR3 consists of 14 residues. Looked up from germline, CDR1 is GTSNPN and CDR2 is SVGIG (reference sequence). The CDR3: CAWSGHGFSYEQYF. CDR3 nucleotide sequence: TGTGCCTGGAGTGGCCACGGGTTCTCCTACGAGCAGTACTTC.

The CDR3: CASSPRSLAGAGYNEQFF. The CDR3 DNA reads TGTGCCAGCTCACCGAGGTCACTAGCGGGAGCGGGGTACAATGAGCAGTTCTTC. The chain uses TRBV18 and TRBJ2-1, with 11 bases matching TRBD2. The CDR3 totals 18 residues. Germline V gene data show CDR1 as KGHSH and CDR2 as LQKENI. Trimming took 3 bases from V and 4 from J; bases not matched to a gene: 11.

The V gene is TRBV5-1, the J gene TRBJ1-1; 7 bases align to TRBD1. V gave up 3 bases and J gave up 1 base; unmatched junction bases: 3. CDR1 is SGHRS, CDR2 YFSETQ, per germline. The CDR3 contains 14 residues. The CDR3 DNA is TGCGCCAGCAGCTACCGGGACAGGAACACTGAAGCTTTCTTT. This codes for CASSYRDRNTEAFF.

The chain has TRBV21-1 and TRBJ2-2; the D call of TRBD2 is as the table states it, not checked on the DNA. TRBV21-1 is flagged as a pseudogene. The CDR3 spans 17 residues. The CDR3 DNA is TGTGCCAGCAGCAAAAGGTTGGGAGGGACCAGCACCGGGGAGCTGTTTTTT. This encodes CASSKRLGGTSTGELFF.

The CDR3: CASSGPGMNTEAFF. CDR3 bases: TGTGCCAGCAGTGGCCCAGGCATGAACACTGAAGCTTTCTTT. The chain has TRBV7-9 and TRBJ1-1, with D unresolved. The V end lost 6 bases, the J end lost 0 bases, and 11 bases lay between the germline ends. Germline CDR1 reads SEHNR; CDR2 reads FQNEAQ (reference sequence). The length of the CDR3 is 14 residues.

This chain uses TRBV24-1 with TRBJ2-1; 8 bases agree with TRBD2. This CDR3 has 14 residues. Per germline, CDR1 KGHDR and CDR2 SFDVKD. Germline trimming cut 5 bases from V and 8 bases from J; bases unmatched to any gene: 7. This CDR3 reads CATSGGLGPHEQFF. The CDR3 DNA is TGTGCCACCAGTGGGGGACTAGGCCCCCATGAGCAGTTCTTC.

This chain joins TRBV7-9 and TRBJ2-7; perhaps TRBD1 as D (6 bases). CDR1 and CDR2 from the germline V gene are SEHNR and FQNEAQ (reference sequence). This CDR3 has 16 amino acids. Between the trimmed V and J ends, which lost 0 bases and 5 bases, there was a span of 17 bases. CDR3 amino acids: CASSLAVTQGTHEQYF. CDR3 nucleotides: TGTGCCAGCAGCTTAGCAGTGACACAGGGTACCCACGAGCAGTACTTC. Based on the CDR3 plus reference TRBV7-9 and TRBJ2-7, the full variable domain is DTGVSQNPRHKITKRGQNVTFRCDPISEHNRLYWYRQTLGQGPEFLTYFQNEAQLEKSRLLSDRFSAERPKGSFSTLEIQRTEQGDSAMYLCASSLAVTQGTHEQYFGPGTRLTVT.

V and J are TRBV7-2 and TRBJ2-3; the D is unclear. The V end was cut by 1 base, the J end by 2 bases, with 13 bases between. This CDR3 has 16 residues. In germline, CDR1 is SGHTA, CDR2 FQGNSA. In DNA form, the CDR3 reads TGTGCCAGCAGCTTAGTGGCTAGGCTTATCACAGATACGCAGTATTTT. Protein sequence: CASSLVARLITDTQYF.

This clone was counted once. CDR3 sequence reads: CASSPFNSGSGVGELFF. The CDR3 nucleotides read TGTGCCAGCAGCCCTTTCAATAGCGGGAGTGGTGTCGGGGAGCTGTTTTTT. J is TRBJ2-2 and V is TRBV11-2; 9 bases align to TRBD2. The V gene's germline CDR1 is SGHAT and CDR2 FQNNGV. V shed 5 bases, J shed 7 bases, and the junction held 14 bases outside the gene matches. The CDR3 loop spans 17 amino acids.

The chain links TRBV3-1 (or the pseudogene TRBV3-2) to TRBJ1-3; D remains ambiguous. The CDR3 covers 17 residues. Germline V gene data show CDR1 as LGHDT and CDR2 as YNNKEL (reference sequence). The germline V and J ends were trimmed by 2 bases and 0 bases, with 14 bases remaining between them. CDR3 protein: CASSQYHEVSSGNTIYF. In DNA, the CDR3 is TGTGCCAGCAGCCAATACCACGAGGTCTCCTCTGGAAACACCATATATTTT.

The rearrangement uses TRBV5-1 and TRBJ1-5; D may be TRBD1 (6 bases). Germline V gene lookup returns CDR1 SGHRS and CDR2 YFSETQ. The CDR3 is 15 residues long. V was cut by 4 bases and J by 0 bases, with 11 bases left in between. The CDR3 DNA reads TGCGCCAGCAGCGAACAGGGTTATAGCAATCAGCCCCAGCATTTT. It is translated as CASSEQGYSNQPQHF.

This clone was seen once. The rearrangement joins TRBV7-6 to TRBJ2-1; TRBD2 aligns across 7 bases. The germline CDR1 and CDR2 sequences are SGHVS and FNYEAQ. This CDR3 has 15 amino acids. J gave up 4 bases and V 5 bases, and 8 bases lay outside the gene matches. CDR3 sequence: CASSPRRGGYNEQFF. Written as DNA, the CDR3 is TGTGCCAGCAGCCCCCGGCGGGGAGGGTACAATGAGCAGTTCTTC.

The rearrangement uses TRBV27 and TRBJ2-5, with TRBD2 matching over 14 bases. With V trimmed by 6 bases and J by 7 bases, 10 bases remained unmatched. This CDR3 spans 16 amino acids. The V gene's germline CDR1 is MNHEY and CDR2 SMNVEV (reference sequence). CDR3 protein: CASSPATSGRAGTQYF. CDR3 nucleotide sequence: TGTGCCAGCAGCCCGGCGACTAGCGGGAGGGCGGGGACCCAGTACTTC.

V gene TRBV6-7 combines with J gene TRBJ2-3; a weak D match, TRBD2 (5 bases). TRBV6-7 is an open reading frame, and its role is uncertain. V was trimmed by 0 bases and J by 1 base, leaving 17 bases between them. This CDR3 contains 18 residues. The CDR3 region is CASSYSSTRDWGTDTQYF. The CDR3 nucleotides read TGTGCCAGCAGTTACTCCTCGACTCGGGATTGGGGCACAGATACGCAGTATTTT.

The chain joins TRBV5-1 to TRBJ2-7; 7 positions match TRBD2. Per germline, CDR1 SGHRS and CDR2 YFSETQ. The CDR3 spans 13 residues. Trimming took 4 bases from V and 6 from J; bases not matched to a gene: 7. The CDR3 region has the DNA TGCGCCAGCAGCGGGCGGGAGTGGGTCGAGCAGTACTTC. This codes for CASSGREWVEQYF. The full variable domain, its missing parts supplied by reference TRBV5-1 and TRBJ2-7, is KAGVTQTPRYLIKTRGQQVTLSCSPISGHRSVSWYQQTPGQGLQFLFEYFSETQRNKGNFPGRFSGRQFSNSRSEMNVSTLELGDSALYLCASSGREWVEQYFGPGTRLTVT.

The chain uses TRBV6-6 and TRBJ2-7, with TRBD1 matching over 7 bases. The germline V gene has CDR1 MNHNY and CDR2 SVGAGI (reference sequence). There are 14 residues in the CDR3. J lost 3 bases, V lost 2 bases, and 4 bases had no gene match. As DNA, the CDR3 is TGTGCCAGCAGTTACCCCAGGGACAGCTACGAGCAGTACTTC. Protein product: CASSYPRDSYEQYF.

This clone was seen once. The V and J genes are TRBV19 and TRBJ1-5; 7 nucleotides agree with TRBD1. The V and J ends lost 3 bases and 5 bases, in that order; junction bases with no gene match: 7. Germline V gene lookup returns CDR1 LNHDA and CDR2 SQIVND (reference sequence). The CDR3 runs to 15 residues. DNA of the CDR3: TGTGCCAGTAGTATGGGGAACAGGGGACATCAGCCCCAGCATTTT. Its translation is CASSMGNRGHQPQHF.

This clone was observed a few times. The CDR3 loop is CASSVGTRGHYEQYF. The CDR3, as DNA: TGTGCCAGCAGCGTAGGGACTAGAGGTCACTACGAGCAGTACTTC. The V and J genes are TRBV9 and TRBJ2-7; 7 positions match TRBD2. The ends lost 0 bases at V and 3 bases at J; junction bases unmatched: 6. In germline, CDR1 is SGDLS, CDR2 YYNGEE. The CDR3 consists of 15 residues.

The chain uses TRBV5-4 and TRBJ1-6, with a possible D match to TRBD1 (6 bases). CDR3 length equals 14 residues. CDR1 and CDR2 (germline): SGHNT, YYREEE (reference sequence). Trimming shortened V by 4 bases and J by 10 bases, and 15 bases separated the two germline ends. This CDR3 reads CASSRGGARSPLHF. CDR3 nucleotides: TGTGCCAGCAGCCGTGGGGGGGCGCGGTCACCCCTCCACTTT. The whole variable domain, filled in from reference TRBV5-4 and TRBJ1-6, reads ETGVTQSPTHLIKTRGQQVTLRCSSQSGHNTVSWYQQALGQGPQFIFQYYREEENGRGNFPPRFSGLQFPNYSSELNVNALELDDSALYLCASSRGGARSPLHFGNGTRLTVT.

V usage is TRBV6-5 and J usage is TRBJ2-7; D is unresolved. Germline CDR1 and CDR2: MNHEY and SVGAGI. This CDR3 contains 11 residues. The germline V and J ends were trimmed by 6 bases and 9 bases, with 12 bases remaining between them. CDR3 bases: TGTGCCAGCAGGACGGAGACGGGGCAGTACTTC. This codes for CASRTETGQYF.